The 15 T cell receptor beta chains presented below share a single source sample, sequenced in a study of blood T cell repertoires in COVID-19 (dated by TCRdb to 2018 to 2021). Library preparation used the immunoSEQ multiplex PCR assay. What TCRdb holds here is the immuneACCESS table cut down to in-frame rearrangements. Part of the clones is not present; checked against another copy, under half of the missing clones reflect an unresolved V gene, and the others are unexplained. Here the sample has around 430,000 clones; approximately 90% occur a single time. Over 9.5% of the sample lies in the top ten. The sample comprised peripheral blood. The source is a woman aged 50 to 65 with COVID-19, enrolled during active disease.

This rearrangement joins TRBV5-8 to TRBJ1-2, with no clear D. The CDR3 runs to 13 residues. Germline assignment: CDR1 SGHTS and CDR2 YDEGEE. Between the trimmed V and J ends, which lost 2 bases and 4 bases, there was a span of 9 bases. The CDR3 bases are TGTGCCAGCAGCTTAGGGAGTCCCTATGGCTACACCTTC. It translates to CASSLGSPYGYTF. Using reference TRBV5-8 and TRBJ1-2 for the parts outside the CDR3, the full variable domain is EAGVTQSPTHLIKTRGQQATLRCSPISGHTSVYWYQQALGLGLQFLLWYDEGEERNRGNFPPRFSGRQFPNYSSELNVNALELEDSALYLCASSLGSPYGYTFGSGTRLTVV.

This clone was seen once. This rearrangement joins TRBV6-5 to TRBJ1-5, with a weak D call TRBD1 (6 bases). V was trimmed by 11 bases and J by 4 bases, leaving 21 bases between them. Germline CDR1 is MNHEY and CDR2 is SVGAGI. The CDR3 extends over 15 amino acids. The CDR3 loop is CASKGGDLSNQPQHF. CDR3 nucleotide sequence: TGTGCCTCTAAGGGGGGGGACCTGAGTAATCAGCCCCAGCATTTT.

The chain links TRBV2 to TRBJ1-2; the D is unclear. CDR1 is SNHLY and CDR2 is FYNNEI in the germline V gene. V lost 7 bases and J lost 2, with 11 bases in between. This CDR3 has 13 residues. DNA of the CDR3: TGTGCCAGCACGGAGACGGTCAACTATGGCTACACCTTC. Protein product: CASTETVNYGYTF. Full variable domain (rest looked up from reference TRBV2 and TRBJ1-2): EPEVTQTPSHQVTQMGQEVILRCVPISNHLYFYWYRQILGQKVEFLVSFYNNEISEKSEIFDDQFSVERPDGSNFTLKIRSTKLEDSAMYFCASTETVNYGYTFGSGTRLTVV.

The V gene is TRBV24-1, the J gene TRBJ2-3; 8 nucleotides align to TRBD2. The CDR3 sequence is 15 residues long. Per the germline V gene, CDR1 is KGHDR and CDR2 is SFDVKD. V was pared by 3 bases and J by 4 bases, with 5 bases of the junction left unmatched. The CDR3 spells CATSDNSGEADTQYF. The CDR3 DNA reads TGTGCCACCAGTGATAATAGCGGGGAAGCAGATACGCAGTATTTT.

In regard to this clone: This sample also contains other DNA sequences that code for the same CDR3. V and J are TRBV9 and TRBJ2-3; unclear D gene. CDR1 and CDR2 (germline): SGDLS, YYNGEE. With 2 bases removed from V and 0 bases from J, the gap between germline ends came to 7 bases. CDR3 length: 14 residues. The CDR3 nucleotides read TGTGCCAGCAGCGTGTTAACTAGCACAGATACGCAGTATTTT. It yields the protein CASSVLTSTDTQYF.

Worth noting for this clone: The same CDR3 is also encoded by other DNA sequences in this sample. The CDR3 region is CASSIGQGSEKLFF. CDR3 bases: TGTGCCAGTAGTATCGGTCAGGGGTCTGAAAAACTGTTTTTT. The chain recombines TRBV19 with TRBJ1-4, with D possibly being TRBD1 (6 bases). This CDR3 has 14 residues. V was trimmed by 3 bases and J by 7 bases, leaving 12 bases between them. Germline loops: CDR1 LNHDA, CDR2 SQIVND (reference sequence).

This sequence joins TRBV23-1 and TRBJ2-4, with D possibly being TRBD2 (5 bases). TRBV23-1 is an open reading frame, and its role is uncertain. There are 21 residues in the CDR3. Trimming stripped 4 bases from V and 4 bases from J, with 32 bases between. The DNA for the CDR3 is TGCGCCAGCAGTCGTTGTCGCGGGCAGGCCGGTAGTTTAGCCTTAAAAAACATTCAGTACTTC. It yields the protein CASSRCRGQAGSLALKNIQYF.

V and J are TRBV27 and TRBJ1-2; 7 bases are a match to TRBD1. J was trimmed by 0 bases and V by 5 bases; bases with no gene match: 3. This CDR3 contains 14 residues. Germline values: CDR1 MNHEY, CDR2 SMNVEV (reference sequence). The CDR3 DNA follows: TGTGCCAGCAGTCGGGACAGAGCTAACTATGGCTACACCTTC. Amino acids: CASSRDRANYGYTF.

The chain has TRBV2 and TRBJ1-1; 8 bases are shared with TRBD1. This CDR3 spans 13 amino acids. Germline V gene lookup returns CDR1 SNHLY and CDR2 FYNNEI. V shed 8 bases, J shed 7 bases, and the junction held 9 bases outside the gene matches. The DNA for the CDR3 is TGTGCCAGCGGGCAACAGGGGGTGGGTGAAGCTTTCTTT. Its translation: CASGQQGVGEAFF.

This chain joins TRBV19 and TRBJ1-2; a possible D gene is TRBD1 (6 bases). Germline lookup yields CDR1 LNHDA and CDR2 SQIVND (reference sequence). The length of the CDR3 is 16 residues. V was trimmed by 1 base and J by 5 bases, leaving 17 bases between them. The CDR3 sequence is CASSIGGGTPGYGYTF. As DNA, the CDR3 is TGTGCCAGTAGTATAGGAGGTGGGACACCGGGGTATGGCTACACCTTC.

This rearrangement joins TRBV30 to TRBJ1-1, with D unclear. CDR1 is GTSNPN, CDR2 SVGIG, per germline (reference sequence). The V and J ends lost 0 bases and 3 bases respectively, with 14 bases between them. This CDR3 spans 15 amino acids. CDR3 protein: CAWSVREGLHTEAFF. CDR3 bases: TGTGCCTGGAGTGTACGAGAGGGTCTGCACACTGAAGCTTTCTTT.

This chain joins TRBV9 and TRBJ1-2; the match to TRBD1 covers 7 bases. CDR3 size: 15 residues. Germline CDR1 SGDLS, CDR2 YYNGEE. The J segment lost 0 bases and the V segment lost 3 bases, leaving 5 bases of the junction unmatched. The CDR3 coding sequence is TGTGCCAGCAGCGGAGGGGACAGCTCTAACTATGGCTACACCTTC. Its translation is CASSGGDSSNYGYTF.

The chain joins TRBV12-3 or TRBV12-4 to TRBJ1-5; possible D gene TRBD1, 5 bases. V lost 10 bases, J lost 6 bases, and 13 bases lay in between. This CDR3 is 12 amino acids long. CDR3 nucleotides: TGTGCCACCAGGGCGGGAGCTCAGCCCCAGCATTTT. Encoded protein: CATRAGAQPQHF.

This chain's CDR3 is CASSEGANSPLHF. CDR3 DNA sequence: TGTGCCAGCAGTGAAGGGGCGAATTCACCCCTCCACTTT. The gene calls are TRBV6-1 and TRBJ1-6; D not certain. V was cut by 1 base and J by 7 bases, with 5 bases left in between. Germline V gene sequence: CDR1 MNHNS, CDR2 SASEGT. The CDR3 has 13 amino acids.

This clone occurred once. J is TRBJ2-7 and V is TRBV4-1; 7 bases map to TRBD1. The CDR3 has 15 residues. The ends lost 4 bases at V and 1 base at J; junction bases unmatched: 7. Germline V CDR1 and CDR2: MGHRA, YSYEKL. The DNA for the CDR3 is TGCGCCAGCAGCCTACGCGCAGGGGGTTCCTACGAGCAGTACTTC. This gives the protein CASSLRAGGSYEQYF.